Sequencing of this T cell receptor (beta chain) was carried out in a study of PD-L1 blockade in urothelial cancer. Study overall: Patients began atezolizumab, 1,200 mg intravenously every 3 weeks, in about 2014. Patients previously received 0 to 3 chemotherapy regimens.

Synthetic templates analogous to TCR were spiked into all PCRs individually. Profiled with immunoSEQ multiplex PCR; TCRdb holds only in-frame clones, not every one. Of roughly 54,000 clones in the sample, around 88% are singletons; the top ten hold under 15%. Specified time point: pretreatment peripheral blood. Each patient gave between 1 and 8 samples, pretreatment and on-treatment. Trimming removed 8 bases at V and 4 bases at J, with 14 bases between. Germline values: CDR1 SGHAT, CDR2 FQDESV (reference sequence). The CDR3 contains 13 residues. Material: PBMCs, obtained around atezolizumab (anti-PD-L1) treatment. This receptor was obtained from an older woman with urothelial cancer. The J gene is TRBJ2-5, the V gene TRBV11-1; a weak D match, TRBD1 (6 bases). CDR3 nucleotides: TGTGCCAGCGGCCGGGACACAGGAGAGACCCAGTACTTC. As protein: CASGRDTGETQYF.